This TCR beta chain was observed in a study of cytomegalovirus exposure and HLA in healthy donors (TCRdb year 2017). Study-wide context: An earlier analysis of roughly 630 of the donors reported about 290 Gb of sequence data and 100 million to 140 million unique TCR beta sequences from about 179 million T cells. An early release covering 500 to 750 HLA-typed donors comprised about 310 gigabases of sequencing data and tens of millions of unique TCR sequences. Of the roughly 400 genotyped donors, 75% to 85% were placed in the genetic ancestry cluster associated with self-reported Caucasian donors. The aim of the study was to test whether cataloging public T cell receptors could identify signatures of past pathogen exposure. The T cell repertoires of roughly 660 subjects were profiled by immunosequencing and related to cytomegalovirus serostatus. Besides the first cohort of around 700 subjects, a separate validation cohort made up of over 100 different subjects was used. To predict cytomegalovirus infection status, the study brought together high-throughput TCR immunosequencing, statistical association of individual TCRs with disease status, and machine learning. In a later analysis, previously published TCR beta repertoires from about 640 donors were re-analyzed and high-resolution HLA genotyping was added so that TCR occurrence patterns could be studied. The later analysis used no new phenotypic data to find candidate immune exposures, relying instead on TCR beta sequences and their occurrence across donors. An earlier analysis of 587 of the donors applied high-throughput TCR beta sequencing to assess whether each TCR beta V gene segment acted as functional or pseudogenic. Donor age, sex, ethnicity and CMV serostatus were compiled alongside the repertoire data. In a later genetic analysis, genome-wide SNP genotypes for about 55% of the roughly 700 donors were used, and that subset was treated as a discovery cohort. Every repertoire in the discovery cohort had been generated on one and the same sequencing platform. Both class I and class II loci were covered by HLA typing, at four-digit resolution. Typing coverage varied by locus: about 620-640 donors for A, B, C, DRB1 and DQB1; 522 for DQA1; around 570 for DPA1; under 490 for DPB1. Roughly 5 DR-DQ haplotypes were handled as single units for association and clustering because linkage in the cohort was strong. Among some 400 genotyped donors of the cohort, an average of roughly 230,000 unique TCR beta nucleotide sequences was sequenced per donor, of which 15% to 20% were non-productive.

Study-wide conclusions, independent of this receptor: In a later analysis, most CMV-associated TCR beta chains were found to appear HLA-restricted, with HLA associations seemingly driven largely by CMV exposure. A later analysis found that HLA-associated TCR beta chains were more clonally expanded and had lower generation probabilities than equally common non-associated chains. A further reported finding was that TCR beta sequences accurately predicted the HLA-A and HLA-B alleles for most subjects in the first cohort. The authors suggested that the approach could potentially be generalized to other disease states and immunological phenotypes. A cluster of highly shared sequence variants was judged likely to be a technical artifact of the sequencing pipeline. Sequencing depth was assumed to be roughly uniform across donors in the presence/absence analyses, though that assumption may not hold. Because counts were too low, seventeen rarely observed V segments, including chromosome 9 orphons, were left out of the earlier analysis of a few hundred of the donors. The cohort was sequenced for TCR beta chains only, and without alpha or paired-chain data the features that could be detected were limited. Broadly in line with IMGT annotations, most TCR beta V segments showed up in productive rearrangements about 90% or about 30% of the time in an earlier analysis of around 600 of the donors. Because HLA typing was missing for some donors at each locus, association tests included only the typed subset. In a later analysis, some 18,000 TCR beta sequences were associated with specific HLA alleles at a false discovery rate of 0.05. Cytomegalovirus status was reported to be diagnosed by the classifier with high specificity and sensitivity in both the original and validation cohorts. In vitro tests confirmed that three of the cytomegalovirus-associated TCR beta chains recognize cytomegalovirus antigens. Compared with the 666-donor mean, donors in an Asian-associated ancestry cluster had fewer N-insertions in productive TCRs, according to a later genetic analysis. In a later analysis, the rate of TCR association differed among HLA loci, with DRB1 alleles having the most associated TCRs and HLA-C alleles having the fewest. A later genetic analysis associated a missense DCLRE1C variant with V-gene and J-gene trimming of TCR beta chains, and an independent cohort replicated the association. Assigning TCR associations to individual alleles was difficult when HLA alleles, especially DR and DQ, strongly co-occurred. Across donors, most TCR sequences were observed very rarely, whereas some public TCRs were present in many individuals. A later analysis reported that several top co-occurrence clusters appeared linked to parvovirus B19, influenza, CMV and Epstein-Barr virus. Some IMGT-functional V segments, including TRBV6-2 and TRBV6-3, could not be told apart with the 87-base-pair reads, so those segments were excluded. Linkage disequilibrium might explain the correlated functional status among segregating V segments, but an unknown experimental factor could not be excluded. The study gave a list of 150 to 200 TCR beta chains associated with cytomegalovirus. CMV serostatus was the only immune exposure information available for the cohort.

Libraries were made using the immunoSEQ multiplex PCR assay. The multiplex PCR relied on a mix of 60 forward primers for TCR Vbeta segments and 13 reverse primers for TCR Jbeta segments. Amplification of the CDR3 region of rearranged TCR beta genes was performed with a multiplex PCR assay on genomic DNA. The Illumina HiSeq System was used to sequence the amplified TCR beta libraries as 87-base-pair reads. The authors processed their data as follows. A later analysis counted 75 million to 100 million unique TCR beta chains across the 690 or so repertoires, and some 11 million of these chains were shared by at least two donors. Raw reads were error-corrected and collapsed into unique sequences by a nearest-neighbor algorithm in which closely related sequences were merged to remove PCR and sequencing errors. Alignment of CDR3 sequences to IMGT reference sequences was used to assign V, D and J gene segments. Each retained sequence needed at least a six-nucleotide match to both a V gene segment and a J gene segment. Rearrangements were called productive when the CDR3 lacked stop codons and stayed in frame with V and J; all others were non-productive. CDR3 was defined by IMGT convention, running from the second conserved V-encoded cysteine to the conserved J-encoded phenylalanine. In an earlier analysis of 500 to 650 of the donors, sequences lacking an unambiguous match to a single V gene segment were excluded. An earlier analysis of several hundred of the donors called V segments functional above 56.7% productive rearrangements and segregating when the between-donor standard deviation exceeded 5%. To diagnose cytomegalovirus status from the catalog of TCR beta chain sequences, a statistical classification framework was built. V and J gene assignment, in a later analysis, came from comparing TCR nucleotide sequences with IMGT/GENE-DB human TR gene sequences. In a later analysis, CDR3 sequences and most-parsimonious VDJ recombination scenarios were assigned using the TCRdist pipeline. In a later analysis, each TCR beta chain was defined by its CDR3 amino acid sequence together with its V-gene family, and reads without a unique V-gene family were excluded. As a way to deal with suspected cross-contamination and a sequencing artifact, a later analysis dropped 450 to 600 nucleotide sequences that were highly shared and had low generation probability. In a later analysis, a clonal expansion index for each public chain was calculated from normalized within-repertoire ranks of inferred template counts. In a later analysis, generation probabilities were computed with a VDJ recombination model fitted to out-of-frame rearrangements, and the resulting probabilities were checked against IGoR. A later analysis scored TCR-TCR, TCR-HLA and TCR-CMV co-occurrence with hypergeometric tests, applying a repertoire-size bias correction to TCR pairs. In a later analysis, false discovery rates were estimated by permuting HLA or CMV assignments 20 times. In a later analysis, co-occurring TCRs were grouped using DBSCAN, and TCRdist sequence similarity was added for clustering within HLA-allele-positive subsets. Co-occurrence clustering excluded repertoires with fewer than 30,000 or more than 120,000 public chains, plus five with anomalous nucleotide sharing. TCRdb obtained this table from immuneACCESS and retained in-frame rearrangements with V and J assigned. These tables miss some clones; where compared with another copy, unresolved V genes account for less than half of the shortfall, and the remainder is unexplained. V and J calls and clone size are given by that table; D and trimming were obtained from the DNA. The sample yields more than 95,000 clones; over 60% were counted once. The ten largest clones capture approximately 13% of the sample.

CDR1 and CDR2 are drawn from the germline V gene: MDHEN, SYDVKM. Counted from cysteine to phenylalanine, this CDR3 has 15 amino acids. Just the 45-base CDR3 DNA is kept, in frame starting at base 1. Trimming removed 3 bases from V and 6 bases from J; the gene matches leave 8 bases unexplained. About this clone: Its antigen specificity is not known. Base qualities were left out, and no much larger clone turns up one base away.

The cohort was made up of 666 healthy bone marrow donors. Cohort members were all nominally healthy when sampled, although unrecorded immune exposures were likely present. The donor tested CMV seropositive and was one of the 289 seropositive cohort members. A peripheral blood sample was collected from each donor, and TCR beta sequencing was performed on peripheral blood mononuclear cells. Genomic DNA was extracted from the blood cell samples with the Qiagen DNeasy Blood Extraction Kit. The chain joins TRBV28 to TRBJ2-3; TRBD2 matches 8 bases in the middle. The receptor comes from a woman aged 55-70 years in good health and CMV-seropositive. The sequencing sample was made of PBMCs. CDR3 sequence: CASSFLGGGTDTQYF. The DNA is as follows: TGTGCCAGCAGTTTCTTAGGCGGGGGGACGGATACGCAGTATTTT.